This T cell receptor (beta chain) was observed in a study of shared clonotypes between healthy human individuals (dated by TCRdb to about 2020). Background on the whole study: A few men and two women, aged 18 to 49 years, made up the cohort. Each donor's leukapheresis produced roughly between roughly 0.85 and 10 billion PBMCs. To estimate repertoire size and how much clonotype sharing occurs between individuals, the study deeply sequenced the blood TCR repertoires of roughly 5 healthy adults. Libraries were prepared and TCR repertoires were sequenced by different laboratories using diverse techniques, in order to increase sequencing depth and limit assay-specific biases.

Using the deep immunoSEQ assay, TCR CDR3 regions were amplified from genomic DNA by multiplex PCR. For each cell subset, the extracted genomic DNA was distributed evenly across all wells of several immunoSEQ 96-well plates, and each plate served as one replicate. For unsorted PBMC, each replicate PCR was loaded with approximately 300 ng genomic DNA, equivalent to around 30,000 T cell genomes. Unsorted PBMC genomic DNA was sequenced across ten immunoSEQ deep assay plates. The purified libraries were quantified using a Qubit 3.0 fluorometer, sized with a Bioanalyzer 2100, and then quantified again using the KAPA Library Quantification kit. Each immunoSEQ 96-well plate was sequenced on its own single-read 150-cycle Illumina NextSeq 550 flow cell. For the original study's pipeline: Because the immunoSEQ output included only junctional sequences and no quality scores, the filtering could not be the same as the filtering used for full-length reads. Sequences were annotated with PyIR, a Python wrapper for IgBLAST v1.9, using IMGT germline references to assign V/J genes and CDR3. Reads were removed for weak V/J assignments (E-value above 1e-6), missing CDR3, stop codons, out-of-frame junctions, or ambiguous translated residues. V3J clonotypes were defined by identical inferred V gene, J gene, and CDR3 amino acid sequence. The percentage overlap between two repertoires was calculated by dividing the number of shared unique clonotypes by the size of the smaller repertoire. Repertoire richness was assessed with RTK rarefaction, the Chao1 estimator, and Recon v2.1 estimates of unobserved clonotypes. Entries here come from immuneACCESS through TCRdb and include only in-frame sequences with V and J called. Some clones fail to appear in such tables; in the studies checked, an unresolved V gene covers under half of the shortfall, and the cause of the remainder is unknown. V and J calls and clone size are those listed in that table; D and trimming were worked out from the DNA. This sample lists approximately 500,000 clones; 75% to 80% were detected once. Of the sample, around 13% falls within the top ten clones.

The donors were healthy, HIV-negative adults who had no recently reported acute infections or vaccinations. Every donor was a Caucasian adult residing in Nashville, Tennessee, USA. In the unsorted samples, 85 million to 100 million PBMCs were counted, and genomic DNA was extracted using the QIAamp DNA Blood Mini kit. Blood was collected by leukapheresis, and PBMCs were isolated by Ficoll-Histopaque density gradient centrifugation and then cryopreserved in liquid nitrogen vapor phase. CDR1 and CDR2, looked up from the germline V gene, are KGHSH and LQKENI. The CDR3 sequence holds 15 residues, the cysteine and phenylalanine included. The read is trimmed to its CDR3 DNA, 45 bases read in frame from base 1. Relative to germline, V is missing 5 bases and J is missing 2 bases, with 4 bases of the junction outside any gene match. Broad study findings and their caveats: Pairwise subsampling led to the expectation that sequencing depth would affect the degree of clonotype sharing among donors. Sampling was restricted to blood, and TCR repertoires in tissues likely differ from the TCR repertoires found in blood. Because the study included a small number of donors, the genetic and exposure-history diversity represented was limited.

Notes on this clone: Its recognized antigen is unknown. One base away there is no much larger clone; base qualities are not given.

The sample was PBMCs. In this chain, TRBV18 is recombined with TRBJ1-5, and 9 junctional nucleotides match TRBD1. The TCR was taken from a woman aged 35 to 49 in good health. Some clones in this sample may be carry-over from other donors' samples. The nucleotide sequence is TGTGCCAGCTCAGACAGGGGGGACGGCAATCAGCCCCAGCATTTT. Its translation is CASSDRGDGNQPQHF.